This TCR beta chain was obtained from a study of CD8 T cells in ankylosing spondylitis. Libraries for TCR beta were made by quantitative 5'-RACE with molecular barcodes. One entry per CDR3 protein results from TCRdb running MiXCR on the 5' RACE reads. Altogether approximately 35,000 distinct CDR3 sequences are present, approximately 15% being singletons, with the ten largest covering less than 40%. This clonotype was seen a few times. Its antigen is unidentified. Study-wide points: Reactive arthritis synovial fluid and blood previously showed some of these motif variants. In ankylosing spondylitis blood, a motif of eight highly homologous TCR beta variants appeared characteristic. Matched ankylosing spondylitis synovial fluid reportedly showed significant enrichment of disease-linked clones.

This CDR3 is 14 amino acids long. Germline assignment: CDR1 MGHRA and CDR2 YSYEKL. Trimming at V came to 5 bases and at J to 7 bases, leaving 8 bases not matched to a gene. The rearrangement uses TRBV4-1 and TRBJ2-1, with 7 bases aligning to TRBD2. This receptor was obtained from a male donor with ankylosing spondylitis or in good health (not recorded which). The sequenced material came from blood. The CDR3 DNA follows: TGCGCCAGCAGCTCCAGCGGGAAGGGGAATGAGCAGTTCTTC. It codes for CASSSSGKGNEQFF.